These 15 T cell receptor beta chains came from one sample sequenced in a study of identical twins. TCRdb re-derived calls from the 5' RACE reads in MiXCR, one entry per CDR3 protein. The top ten hold around 0.4% of the sample, which has about 530,000 distinct CDR3 sequences, roughly 15% seen once. The data were also submitted as part of a second study, on yellow fever vaccine responses in identical twins.

The sample consisted of CD4+ T cells sorted from blood. The receptors derive from a woman younger than 30 in good health.

This chain links TRBV5-1 with TRBJ2-7; perhaps TRBD1 as D (5 bases). The CDR3 runs 12 residues. Germline V lookup: CDR1 SGHRS, CDR2 YFSETQ. V was pared by 0 bases and J by 12 bases, with 13 bases between. CDR3 in DNA: TGCGCCAGCAGCTTGGCCGAAGGGGTTCTGTACTTC. Translation gives CASSLAEGVLYF.

The chain has TRBV7-9 and TRBJ1-1; the match to TRBD1 covers 8 bases. CDR1 is SEHNR and CDR2 is FQNEAQ in the germline V gene (reference sequence). CDR3 length equals 17 residues. After removal of 1 base from V and 1 base from J, the junction contained 8 bases not matched to a gene. The DNA for the CDR3 is TGTGCCAGCAGCTTAGGACTAGTGGGACAGGCGAACACTGAAGCTTTCTTT. Protein: CASSLGLVGQANTEAFF.

This chain uses TRBV4-1 with TRBJ1-2; D gene unclear. Germline CDR1 MGHRA, CDR2 YSYEKL. The CDR3 loop spans 15 amino acids. The germline V and J ends were trimmed by 3 bases and 8 bases, with 19 bases remaining between them. This CDR3 is CASSQDPASRLGYTF. Here the CDR3 DNA reads TGCGCCAGCAGCCAGGATCCCGCGTCTCGACTGGGCTACACCTTC.

The chain couples TRBV18 to TRBJ2-1; 8 bases fit TRBD1. After removal of 2 bases from V and 8 bases from J, the junction contained 5 bases not matched to a gene. Germline V CDR1 and CDR2: KGHSH, LQKENI. The CDR3 length is 14 residues. The CDR3, as DNA: TGTGCCAGCTCACCAACAGACAGGGGATATGAGCAGTTCTTC. Its protein product is CASSPTDRGYEQFF.

There are a few counts of this clonotype. The CDR3 is CASSLSSSSYNEQFF. As DNA, the CDR3 is TGTGCCAGCAGCTTAAGTAGTAGCTCCTACAATGAGCAGTTCTTC. The chain employs TRBV7-2 and TRBJ2-1; D is unclear. Trimming took 2 bases from V and 0 from J, leaving 8 bases between them. Germline CDR1 is SGHTA and CDR2 is FQGNSA. The CDR3 length is 15 residues.

V usage is TRBV12-3 or TRBV12-4 and J usage is TRBJ1-1; D perhaps matches TRBD1 (5 bases). The V end was cut by 2 bases, the J end by 5 bases, with 12 bases between. The CDR3 runs 14 residues. The CDR3 DNA sequence: TGTGCCAGCAGTTTAATGGGGAAGGGGACTGAAGCTTTCTTT. Protein: CASSLMGKGTEAFF.

This clonotype was seen a few times. V and J are TRBV18 and TRBJ1-2; no reliable D call. The CDR3 extends over 13 amino acids. V was shortened by 0 bases and J by 7 bases, with 9 bases between the two germline ends. Germline V gene sequence: CDR1 KGHSH, CDR2 LQKENI. CDR3 coding DNA: TGTGCCAGCTCACCACCCCCCGGCTCTGGCTACACCTTC. It codes for CASSPPPGSGYTF.

This clonotype was detected only a few times. The genes are TRBV28 and TRBJ2-3; no clear D gene. Trimming pared 5 bases from V and 2 bases from J, leaving 11 bases between. CDR3 length: 14 amino acids. The germline V gene encodes CDR1 MDHEN and CDR2 SYDVKM. The CDR3 is CASSPEPYTDTQYF. CDR3 bases: TGTGCCAGCAGTCCAGAGCCATACACAGATACGCAGTATTTT.

This clonotype was seen repeatedly, ten times or more. The chain uses TRBV12-3 or TRBV12-4 and TRBJ2-3; a weak D match, TRBD1 (5 bases). Between the trimmed V and J ends, which lost 6 bases and 1 base, there was a span of 11 bases. This CDR3 is built from 14 residues. The DNA for the CDR3 is TGTGCCAGCAGCCTCGGACACGGCACAGATACGCAGTATTTT. Protein: CASSLGHGTDTQYF.

This clonotype was observed a few times. This sequence joins TRBV4-2 and TRBJ2-7; unclear D gene. This CDR3 contains 15 residues. V lost 1 base to trimming and J lost 0 bases, with 10 bases between them. Germline V gene sequence: CDR1 LGHNA, CDR2 YNFKEQ. The DNA of the CDR3 is TGTGCCAGCAGCCAAGGAGGTCAGACCTCCTACGAGCAGTACTTC. It translates to CASSQGGQTSYEQYF.

This chain connects TRBV27 to TRBJ1-1; D is possibly TRBD1 (5 bases). The CDR3 is 14 amino acids. Germline V gives CDR1 MNHEY, CDR2 SMNVEV (reference sequence). Trimming pared 1 base from V and 10 bases from J, leaving 16 bases between. CDR3 amino acids: CASSLWRGRGGAFF. The CDR3 coding sequence is TGTGCCAGCAGTTTATGGCGGGGGAGGGGTGGAGCTTTCTTT.

The chain combines TRBV29-1 with TRBJ2-1; 7 nucleotides align to TRBD2. This CDR3 region has 14 residues. Germline lookup yields CDR1 SQVTM and CDR2 ANQGSEA. CDR3 in DNA: TGCAGTCTACACGCGGGAGCCCCTGGCAATGAGCAGTTCTTC. This gives the protein CSLHAGAPGNEQFF.

The table lists this clonotype with a few counts. The rearrangement joins TRBV12-3 or TRBV12-4 to TRBJ2-6, with D unclear. This CDR3 is 16 amino acids long. The germline V and J ends were trimmed by 6 bases and 1 base, with 13 bases remaining between them. CDR3 residues: CASSPPIASGANVLTF. As DNA, the CDR3 is TGTGCCAGCAGCCCGCCTATTGCTTCTGGGGCCAACGTCCTGACTTTC.

The chain carries TRBV12-3 or TRBV12-4 and TRBJ1-4; 7 positions match TRBD1. The CDR3 sequence is 16 residues long. Trimming removed 4 bases from V and 4 bases from J; junction bases left unmatched: 9. CDR3 DNA: TGTGCCAGCAGTTCGAGATGGGACAGTGATAATGAAAAACTGTTTTTT. Amino acids: CASSSRWDSDNEKLFF.

Many counts were recorded for this clonotype. The rearrangement links TRBV20-1 to TRBJ2-2, with D uncertain. CDR1 and CDR2 from the germline V gene are DFQATT and SNEGSKA (reference sequence). The V gene lost 3 bases and the J gene lost 5 bases, with 4 bases spanning the gap. The CDR3 totals 11 residues. The CDR3 reads CSARRTGELFF. In DNA form, the CDR3 reads TGCAGTGCTAGGAGAACCGGGGAGCTGTTTTTT.